Given below is one TCR beta chain in context. Its antigen is unknown. These data belong to a study of CD8 T cells in ankylosing spondylitis. Study results and limitations: Earlier authors reported some of these motif variants in reactive arthritis synovial fluid and blood. Seemingly distinctive of ankylosing spondylitis blood was a TCR beta motif formed by eight highly homologous variants. It was reported that disease-linked clones were significantly enriched in matched ankylosing spondylitis synovial fluid.

With molecular barcodes, quantitative 5'-RACE was used to make the TCR beta libraries. TCRdb re-derived calls from the 5' RACE reads in MiXCR, one entry per CDR3 protein. The sample records 400,000 or so distinct CDR3 sequences, roughly a quarter being singletons. This clonotype originated in a male donor with ankylosing spondylitis. The sample comprised blood, either unsorted or a sorted T cell fraction (not recorded which).

The DNA for the CDR3 is TGTGCCAGCAGCCTCAACGGAGGGTCAGATACGCAGTATTTT. Translated: CASSLNGGSDTQYF. This chain joins TRBV3-1 and TRBJ2-3; tentatively, D is TRBD2 (6 bases). The CDR3 length is 14 residues. Germline CDR1 reads LGHDT; CDR2 reads YNNKEL (reference sequence). V was pared by 4 bases and J by 4 bases, with 12 bases between.